This TCR beta chain was documented in a study of graft-versus-host responses after intestinal transplantation. Looked up from germline, CDR1 is LNHNV and CDR2 is YYDKDF (reference sequence). This CDR3 has 14 residues. Deletions cut 5 bases from V and 7 bases from J, with 16 bases between. TCRdb's table, derived via immunoSEQ multiplex PCR, lists solely in-frame clones and lacks some. Altogether some 55,000 clones are present, 75% to 95% being singletons, with the ten largest covering less than 6.5%. The chain joins TRBV15 to TRBJ2-3; perhaps TRBD2 as D (7 bases). This sample comprised PBMCs, obtained 650 to 680 days after intestinal transplant. The TCR comes from a human patient who received an intestinal transplant, so some T cells may come from the graft donor. The CDR3 DNA follows: TGTGCCACCAGCTTAGCCGGGGGGCCGAATACGCAGTATTTT. This translates into CATSLAGGPNTQYF.